Included here is one T cell receptor beta chain sequence, with context. This record belongs to a study of blood T cell repertoires in COVID-19. On the study more broadly: Material from acute and convalescent COVID-19 was sourced from the United States, Italy and Spain.

Clones were read by immunoSEQ multiplex PCR, and TCRdb kept only the in-frame ones, dropping some. The sample includes roughly 120,000 clones, approximately 81% seen only once; the top ten take roughly 3.5%. The CDR3 runs to 14 residues. V shed 5 bases and J 4 bases; nucleotides not matched to a gene: 5. The V gene's germline CDR1 is KGHDR and CDR2 SFDVKD. The chain recombines TRBV24-1 with TRBJ1-1, with 8 bases that match TRBD1. The clonotype was recovered from a man aged 35 to 55 with acute or convalescent COVID-19. The sample taken for sequencing was peripheral blood. Here the CDR3 reads CATSADREGTEAFF. The CDR3 DNA follows: TGTGCCACCAGTGCGGACAGGGAAGGCACTGAAGCTTTCTTT.